Below, 9 T cell receptor beta chains from the same sample are listed, as sequenced in a study of tumor and adjacent non-tumor tissue in lung cancer. RNA was extracted from bulk tissue without any cell sorting. A modified ARM-PCR protocol with three rounds of nested PCR amplified TCRbeta. TCRdb analysed the multiplex PCR reads with MiXCR anew, one entry per CDR3 protein. This sample has some 71,000 distinct CDR3 sequences, with around 70% found just once. Material: lung tumor tissue. The receptors shown here come from a woman aged 40 to 50 with non-small cell lung cancer.

A note on this clonotype: A much larger clonotype is one base distant, so this may be a read error. V gene TRBV28 combines with J gene TRBJ1-3; no clear D gene. The CDR3 totals 13 residues. Germline lookup yields CDR1 MDHEN and CDR2 SYDVKM. Written as DNA, the CDR3 is TGTGCCAGCACCGCTTTGGCTGGAAACACCGTATATTTT. This translates into CASTALAGNTVYF.

The sample holds a few counts of this clonotype. A much more abundant neighbour one base away suggests this may be a read error. The V gene is TRBV6-5, the J gene TRBJ2-5; D gene ambiguous. Germline CDR1 reads MNHEY; CDR2 reads SVGAGI. This CDR3 is 13 amino acids long. Here the CDR3 DNA reads TGTGTCAGCAGTTACTCCATAGGGGAGACCCAGTACTTC. Translating it yields CVSSYSIGETQYF.

V gene TRBV11-2 combines with J gene TRBJ2-7, with TRBD1 identical over 8 bases. Looked up from germline, CDR1 is SGHAT and CDR2 is FQNNGV. V dropped 9 bases and J dropped 13; count of bases not matched to a gene: 29. The CDR3 sequence is 17 residues long. The CDR3 nucleotides read TGTGCCAGTAGCCTTAGGGGGTTAACAGGGGGGTACTACGAACAATACTTC. Its translation: CASSLRGLTGGYYEQYF.

Turning to this clonotype: A much larger clone differs from this one at a single base, so this may be a read error. The V gene is TRBV20-1, the J gene TRBJ1-1; perhaps TRBD1 as D (6 bases). The CDR3 loop spans 11 amino acids. Germline values: CDR1 DFQATT, CDR2 SNEGSKA (reference sequence). Here the CDR3 reads CSARTDAEAYF. Written as DNA, the CDR3 is TGCAGTGCTCGGACAGACGCTGAAGCTTACTTT.

As for this clonotype: At one end, the junction sequence differs from germline, possibly due to a read error. The genes are TRBV29-1 and TRBJ1-1; 7 bases line up with TRBD1. The CDR3 has 14 residues. Per the germline V gene, CDR1 is SQVTM and CDR2 is ANQGSEA. Here the CDR3 reads CSVLKGAWSTEAFF. The CDR3 DNA is TGCAGCGTTTTAAAGGGGGCGTGGTCCACTGAAGCCTTCTTT.

Note on this clonotype: One end of the junction is discordant with germline, which a read error may explain. The rearrangement links TRBV29-1 to TRBJ1-1; perhaps TRBD1 as D (5 bases). CDR1 is SQVTM, CDR2 ANQGSEA, per germline. CDR3 length: 14 amino acids. CDR3 loop: CSVQFRATNTEALF. The CDR3 DNA sequence: TGCAGCGTACAGTTCAGGGCGACGAACACTGAGGCTCTCTTT.

With regard to this clonotype: This may come from a read error, since a much larger clone is one base off. This rearrangement joins TRBV4-1 to TRBJ2-1, with 14 bases fitting TRBD2. The germline V gene has CDR1 MGHRA and CDR2 YSYEKL. The CDR3 has 16 amino acids. DNA for the CDR3: TGCGCCAGCAGCCTGACCGGGACTAGCGGGAGTGAGGAGCACTTCTTC. Its translation is CASSLTGTSGSEEHFF.

With regard to this clonotype: This likely comes from a read error, as the CDR3 has no conserved phenylalanine or tryptophan at its end. The J gene is TRBJ2-5, the V gene TRBV7-8; possible D gene TRBD2, 5 bases. The CDR3 is 15 residues long. V lost 2 bases to trimming and J lost 5 bases, with 15 bases between them. Germline values: CDR1 SGHVS, CDR2 FQNEAQ. CDR3 sequence (DNA): TGTGCCAGCAGCTTACAAGGTTTAAGGGAGGAGACCCAGTACTAC. This sequence encodes CASSLQGLREETQYY.

The rearrangement joins TRBV28 to TRBJ2-5; 8 bases agree with TRBD2. CDR1 is MDHEN, CDR2 SYDVKM, per germline. This CDR3 is 12 amino acids long. The V segment lost 10 bases and the J segment 9 bases; nucleotides outside the gene matches: 10. The CDR3 DNA follows: TGTGCCACGACGGGGGCGCGGGAGGCCCAGTACTTC. This codes for CATTGAREAQYF.